Each of the 12 T cell receptor beta chains below was sequenced from the same sample in a study of CD8+ T cells in alopecia areata. RNA was extracted and reverse transcribed into cDNA as the sequencing template. Repertoires were generated with immunoSEQ multiplex PCR, while TCRdb's copy carries only in-frame clones and drops some. This sample has 200,000 to 300,000 clones, each found more than once. A panel of CD4, CD8alpha, NKG2D, NKG2ACE and other markers served to sort pooled cutaneous lymph node cells. Sequences were obtained from CD4+ T cells sorted from a lymph node. The origin of the receptors is a C3H/HeJ mouse with alopecia areata. This mouse strain has H2-k as its MHC haplotype.

In this sample, this clone turned up many times. The germline and genes are mouse ones. From the germline J gene comes the end of the CDR3, since the read stops 4 residues before it. Other nucleotide sequences from this sample produce the same CDR3. The J gene is TRBJ2-1, the V gene TRBV19, with 9 bases lining up with TRBD2. J lost 3 bases, V lost 5 bases, and 3 bases had no gene match. This CDR3 region has 14 residues. Germline loops: CDR1 FNHDT, CDR2 SITEND (reference sequence). CDR3 loop: CASRRLGVYAEQFF. Incomplete CDR3 DNA: TGTGCCAGCAGAAGACTGGGGGTCTATGCT.

Notes on this clone: Each gene name is a mouse one. Read data end 4 residues before the CDR3 end; the end is taken from the germline J gene. The chain employs TRBV5 and TRBJ2-2; tentatively, D is TRBD2 (6 bases). CDR1 and CDR2 (germline): LGHNA, YNLKQL (reference sequence). V lost 1 base and J 2 bases, leaving 11 bases between the germline ends. This CDR3 has 16 residues. Incomplete CDR3 DNA: TGTGCCAGCAGCCAAGCCGGGGGGAGTAACACCGGG. Its translation is CASSQAGGSNTG. The whole CDR3 sequence reads CASSQAGGSNTGQLYF.

This clone appeared a few times. The gene names given are mouse names. The read terminates 4 residues ahead of where the CDR3 ends, so the germline J gene completes it. This same CDR3 is encoded by further DNA sequences in the sample. The chain has TRBV1 and TRBJ1-2; D not resolved. The CDR3 runs to 15 residues. V was clipped by 0 bases and J by 0 bases, with 8 bases between them. Germline V lookup: CDR1 NSQYPW, CDR2 LRSPGD (reference sequence). The sequenced CDR3 bases are TGCACCTGCAGTGCAGATGCCAGAGCAAACTCC. Translated, it gives CTCSADARANS. The complete CDR3 protein is CTCSADARANSDYTF.

There are a few counts of this clone. These gene names are mouse names. Read data end 4 residues before the CDR3 end; the end is taken from the germline J gene. The chain is built from TRBV19 and TRBJ2-3; D may be TRBD2 (6 bases). The germline V and J ends were trimmed by 4 bases and 0 bases, with 12 bases remaining between them. The CDR3 contains 15 residues. In germline, CDR1 is FNHDT, CDR2 SITEND (reference sequence). Partial CDR3 DNA: TGTGCCAGCAGTCCCGACTGGCCCAGTGCAGAA. This translates into CASSPDWPSAE. The complete CDR3 protein is CASSPDWPSAETLYF.

This clone was detected only a few times. Mouse gene names and germline throughout. The read falls 4 residues short of the CDR3 end, and the missing part is taken from the germline J gene. The identical CDR3 is also encoded by other nucleotide sequences in the sample. The V call is TRBV1, the J call TRBJ2-7; 11 bases line up with TRBD2. Germline CDR1 and CDR2: NSQYPW and LRSPGD (reference sequence). This CDR3 spans 15 amino acids. The CDR3 DNA, read in part, is TGCACCTGCAGTGCAGATGGGACTGGGGGTTAT. It yields the protein CTCSADGTGGY. The entire CDR3 is CTCSADGTGGYEQYF.

Concerning this clone itself: Gene names refer to mouse genes. The DNA ends 4 residues before the CDR3 does, and the rest of the CDR3 is filled in from the germline J gene. The chain is built from TRBV13-3 and TRBJ2-3; 11 bases map to TRBD2. Germline V CDR1 and CDR2: NNHDY, SYVADS. V lost 3 bases and J lost 4; bases outside the gene matches: 4. The CDR3 consists of 15 residues. The CDR3 loop is CASSGTGGSSETLYF. CDR3 DNA (partial): TGTGCCAGCAGTGGGACTGGGGGGTCGTCAGAA.

This clone was recorded a few times. Genes and germline come from the mouse. Coverage ceases 4 residues before the CDR3 finishes, and the germline J gene fills in the end. The chain employs TRBV13-1 and TRBJ2-1; perhaps TRBD1 as D (5 bases). This CDR3 contains 13 residues. From germline, CDR1 is NSHNY and CDR2 SYGAGN. With 3 bases removed from V and 6 bases from J, the gap between germline ends came to 10 bases. The CDR3 protein is CASSAQTVAEQFF. The CDR3 DNA, read in part, is TGTGCCAGCAGTGCCCAGACAGTTGCT.

Concerning this clone itself: Gene names denote mouse genes. The read terminates 4 residues before the CDR3 end, so the remaining end is supplied by the germline J gene. The J gene is TRBJ2-1, the V gene TRBV1, with 8 bases matching TRBD1. Germline V gene lookup returns CDR1 NSQYPW and CDR2 LRSPGD (reference sequence). Germline trimming cut 3 bases from V and 6 bases from J; bases unmatched to any gene: 4. The CDR3 runs to 14 residues. Incomplete CDR3 DNA: TGCACCTGCAGTGCCACAGGGGGTTTTGCT. This sequence encodes CTCSATGGFA. The entire CDR3 sequence reads CTCSATGGFAEQFF.

For this clone: Gene names and germline match the mouse. This specimen includes other DNA sequences encoding the same CDR3. The sequenced part of the CDR3 DNA is TGCACCTGCAGTGCCGGGACTGGCCCAAACACCGGG. As protein: CTCSAGTGPNTG. The complete CDR3 sequence is CTCSAGTGPNTGQLYF. The genes are TRBV1 and TRBJ2-2; TRBD2 aligns across 8 bases. Sequencing ends 4 residues short of the CDR3 end; the germline J gene provides the rest. The CDR3 length is 16 residues. The ends lost 3 bases at V and 0 bases at J; junction bases unmatched: 3. Germline loops: CDR1 NSQYPW, CDR2 LRSPGD (reference sequence).

As for this clone: These gene names are mouse names. The CDR3 end lies 4 residues beyond the end of the read and is filled in from the germline J gene. In the same sample, other DNA sequences code for this CDR3. The chain carries TRBV1 and TRBJ2-1; D may be TRBD1 (6 bases). Germline V gene sequence: CDR1 NSQYPW, CDR2 LRSPGD (reference sequence). Trimming removed 2 bases at V and 4 bases at J, with 9 bases between. The CDR3 runs 14 residues. The part of the CDR3 DNA that was read is TGCACCTGCAGTGCAAGGACAGATTATGCT. Protein: CTCSARTDYA. The whole CDR3 sequence reads CTCSARTDYAEQFF.

This clone was counted only a few times. These gene names are mouse names. The read comes to an end 4 residues before the CDR3 does, leaving the germline J gene to fill in the end. Other DNA sequences in this sample translate to the same CDR3. V usage is TRBV13-1 and J usage is TRBJ2-1; 11 bases agree with TRBD2. The CDR3 has 16 residues. Per the germline V gene, CDR1 is NSHNY and CDR2 is SYGAGN. The V and J ends lost 5 bases and 0 bases, in that order; junction bases with no gene match: 4. The CDR3 protein is CASSSGTGGNYAEQFF. The sequenced CDR3 bases are TGTGCCAGCAGCTCCGGGACTGGGGGTAACTATGCT.

On this clone itself: Mouse gene names and germline throughout. Read data end 4 residues before the CDR3 end; the end is taken from the germline J gene. The V and J genes are TRBV13-3 and TRBJ2-1; tentative D call: TRBD1 (6 bases). V lost 5 bases to trimming and J lost 5 bases, with 11 bases between them. The germline V gene encodes CDR1 NNHDY and CDR2 SYVADS. The CDR3 length is 13 residues. Incomplete CDR3 DNA: TGTGCCAGCAGCGGGACAACAGATGCT. Its protein product is CASSGTTDA. The full CDR3 reads CASSGTTDAEQFF.